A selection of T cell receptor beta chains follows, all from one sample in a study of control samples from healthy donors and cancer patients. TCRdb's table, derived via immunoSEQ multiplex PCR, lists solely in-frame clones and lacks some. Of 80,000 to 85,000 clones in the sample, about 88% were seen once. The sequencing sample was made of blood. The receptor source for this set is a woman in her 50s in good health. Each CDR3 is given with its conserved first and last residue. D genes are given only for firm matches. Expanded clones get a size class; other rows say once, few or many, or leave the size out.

DNA: TGTGCCAGCAGTCTAGACTTCACCGGGGAGCTGTTTTTT
CDR3: CASSLDFTGELFF
D: .
size: once
J: TRBJ2-2
V: TRBV6-1

DNA: TGCGCCAGCAGCCTGGGATACAGGTACGAGCAGTACTTC
CDR3: CASSLGYRYEQYF
D: .
size: .
J: TRBJ2-7
V: TRBV5-1

DNA: TGTGCCAGCAGTTCATCTGAAGCTTTCTTT
CDR3: CASSSSEAFF
D: .
size: .
J: TRBJ1-1
V: TRBV6-5

DNA: TGTGCCAGCAGCGTAGGAGGAAGGGTGGAAATCTACAATGAGCAGTTCTTC
CDR3: CASSVGGRVEIYNEQFF
D: .
size: .
J: TRBJ2-1
V: TRBV9

DNA: TGTGCCAGCAGCTTGACGGACACAGATACGCAGTATTTT
CDR3: CASSLTDTDTQYF
D: .
size: .
J: TRBJ2-3
V: TRBV7-9

DNA: TGTGCCAGCAGTCCTTTCAGATCCGGGGAGCTGTTTTTT
CDR3: CASSPFRSGELFF
D: .
size: .
J: TRBJ2-2
V: TRBV12-3/TRBV12-4

DNA: TGTGCCAGCCGAGAGGACAGGCTGAACACTGAAGCTTTCTTT
CDR3: CASREDRLNTEAFF
D: TRBD1
size: .
J: TRBJ1-1
V: TRBV27

DNA: TGTGCCGGCATCTCGCAGAGCACTGAAGCTTTCTTT
CDR3: CAGISQSTEAFF
D: .
size: .
J: TRBJ1-1
V: TRBV6-5

DNA: TGTGCCAGCAGATCCGGGACAGGGATTTACGAGCAGTACTTC
CDR3: CASRSGTGIYEQYF
D: TRBD1
size: .
J: TRBJ2-7
V: TRBV6-5

DNA: TGTGCCAGCAGCCAACGTGACAGGGGGCGAAATGAGCAGTTCTTC
CDR3: CASSQRDRGRNEQFF
D: TRBD1
size: .
J: TRBJ2-1
V: TRBV3-1/TRBV3-2

DNA: TGTGCCAGCAGCTTTGAACAGGGATGGGGAGAGACCCAGTACTTC
CDR3: CASSFEQGWGETQYF
D: .
size: .
J: TRBJ2-5
V: TRBV7-9

DNA: TGTGCCAGCAGCTCCAACTCACAGGGAGATACGCAGTATTTT
CDR3: CASSSNSQGDTQYF
D: .
size: few
J: TRBJ2-3
V: TRBV5-4

DNA: TGTGCCAGCAGTGAAGCATCATTAGCTTTCTTT
CDR3: CASSEASLAFF
D: .
size: .
J: TRBJ1-1
V: TRBV2

DNA: TGTGCCAGCAGTGATAGGGGGACAGGGGTCGAGGGTGAAAAACTGTTTTTT
CDR3: CASSDRGTGVEGEKLFF
D: TRBD1
size: .
J: TRBJ1-4
V: TRBV2

DNA: TGTGCCAGCAGACAGGGGTTAGGCAAAAACATTCAGTACTTC
CDR3: CASRQGLGKNIQYF
D: TRBD1
size: .
J: TRBJ2-4
V: TRBV5-4

DNA: TGTGCCTGGAGTGTACCCAGGTACTCCTACGAGCAGTACTTC
CDR3: CAWSVPRYSYEQYF
D: .
size: .
J: TRBJ2-7
V: TRBV30

DNA: TGTGCCAGTAGTTCCAGGGACCGTTACAATCAGCCCCAGCATTTT
CDR3: CASSSRDRYNQPQHF
D: .
size: once
J: TRBJ1-5
V: TRBV19

DNA: TGTGCCAGCAGCGGGATCCTTAATGAAAAACTGTTTTTT
CDR3: CASSGILNEKLFF
D: .
size: once
J: TRBJ1-4
V: TRBV5-5

DNA: TGTGCCAGCAGCTCCGGGACAGGGGCCAACTATGGCTACACCTTC
CDR3: CASSSGTGANYGYTF
D: TRBD1
size: .
J: TRBJ1-2
V: TRBV5-8

DNA: TGTGCCAGCAGATCCGGGGGTAACACTGAAGCTTTCTTT
CDR3: CASRSGGNTEAFF
D: .
size: .
J: TRBJ1-1
V: TRBV5-4

DNA: TGTGCCAGCAGTAAGCGGTACTTTGATGAGCAGTTCTTC
CDR3: CASSKRYFDEQFF
D: .
size: .
J: TRBJ2-1
V: TRBV6-5

DNA: TGTGCCAGCAGTTACTCGGACAATCAGCCCCAGCATTTT
CDR3: CASSYSDNQPQHF
D: .
size: .
J: TRBJ1-5
V: TRBV6-6

DNA: TGTGCCAGCAGTGTAGGGAGATATGGCTACACCTTC
CDR3: CASSVGRYGYTF
D: .
size: once
J: TRBJ1-2
V: TRBV25-1

DNA: TGTGCCAGTAGTATAGGTGATTTCGCCTATGGCTACACCTTC
CDR3: CASSIGDFAYGYTF
D: .
size: .
J: TRBJ1-2
V: TRBV19

DNA: TGTGCCTGGATAATGAACACTGAAGCTTTCTTT
CDR3: CAWIMNTEAFF
D: .
size: medium-sized
J: TRBJ1-1
V: TRBV30

DNA: TGTGCCACTCAAACGGGACAGCTAGACACTGAAGCTTTCTTT
CDR3: CATQTGQLDTEAFF
D: TRBD1
size: .
J: TRBJ1-1
V: TRBV10-3

DNA: TGCAGCGTTATAGACAGTAATGGCTACACCTTC
CDR3: CSVIDSNGYTF
D: .
size: once
J: TRBJ1-2
V: TRBV29-1

DNA: TGTGCCAGCAGCCAAGCTCCCCTGGGAGGGCGTCAGCCCCAGCATTTT
CDR3: CASSQAPLGGRQPQHF
D: .
size: .
J: TRBJ1-5
V: TRBV3-1/TRBV3-2

DNA: TGTGCCAGCAGTGAAGCGCTTTTCGGGACACAAGATACGCAGTATTTT
CDR3: CASSEALFGTQDTQYF
D: .
size: .
J: TRBJ2-3
V: TRBV6-1

DNA: TGTGCCAGTAGCACGTCGGGCCAGGGAATTTTCGACGAGCAGTACTTC
CDR3: CASSTSGQGIFDEQYF
D: .
size: .
J: TRBJ2-7
V: TRBV19

DNA: TGTGCCAGCTCACCGGGACAGACAAATGAAAAACTGTTTTTT
CDR3: CASSPGQTNEKLFF
D: TRBD1
size: .
J: TRBJ1-4
V: TRBV18

DNA: TGCGCCAGCAGTAGGACGGCAGATACGCAGTATTTT
CDR3: CASSRTADTQYF
D: .
size: .
J: TRBJ2-3
V: TRBV10-1

DNA: TGTGCCAGCAGCTTAGTGGGGTTGGGAAGCCAGCCCCAGCATTTT
CDR3: CASSLVGLGSQPQHF
D: .
size: .
J: TRBJ1-5
V: TRBV7-8